Listed below are T cell receptor beta chains from one sample, sequenced in a study of radiotherapy plus CTLA-4 blockade in lung cancer. Clones were sequenced by immunoSEQ multiplex PCR, and TCRdb holds only the in-frame ones, with some missing. This sample has about 60,000 clones, with about three quarters found just once. Sequencing used peripheral blood, obtained from a patient treated with radiotherapy plus ipilimumab. The receptors originated from a human donor with non-small cell lung cancer who had a partial response to radiotherapy plus ipilimumab. The CDR3 runs from the conserved cysteine through the conserved F or W. A D gene is named only where the DNA matches it firmly. Clone size is not always given. Where it is, it says once, few, many or a class for expanded clones.

size	J	V	D	DNA	CDR3
-	TRBJ2-3	TRBV7-2	-	TGTGCCAGCAGCTTGTGGGGGGGCCCAACAGATACGCAGTATTTT	CASSLWGGPTDTQYF
-	TRBJ2-5	TRBV5-1	TRBD1	TGCGCCAGCCGCACCACCGGGACAGGGGTTGAGACCCAGTACTTC	CASRTTGTGVETQYF
-	TRBJ2-5	TRBV6-5	TRBD2	TGTGCCAGCAGCTCCATGTGGGGGGGAGAGACCCAGTACTTC	CASSSMWGGETQYF
-	TRBJ2-7	TRBV27	-	TGTGCCAGCAGTTTAAAGGAGACCTACGAGCAGTACTTC	CASSLKETYEQYF
-	TRBJ2-3	TRBV7-3	TRBD2	TGTGCCAGCAGCTTAACGGGGACTAGCGGGGGGGCCTGGGATACGCAGTATTTT	CASSLTGTSGGAWDTQYF
-	TRBJ2-7	TRBV27	-	TGTGCCAGCAGTTTTCAGGGTGGGTACGAGCAGTACTTC	CASSFQGGYEQYF
-	TRBJ1-2	TRBV6-5	TRBD1	TGTGCCAGCAGTCCGACAGGGGCCTCTCGCTATGGCTACACCTTC	CASSPTGASRYGYTF
-	TRBJ2-3	TRBV6-1	TRBD1	TGTGCCAGCAGGAGACAGGGGACAGATACGCAGTATTTT	CASRRQGTDTQYF
-	TRBJ1-5	TRBV6-5	-	TGTGCCAGCAGCCCACAGGGTGGGAGCAATCAGCCCCAGCATTTT	CASSPQGGSNQPQHF
-	TRBJ1-1	TRBV5-1	TRBD1	TGCGCCAGCAGCTTGGTTACCTTCGGGACAGGTACGTGGAACACTGAAGCTTTCTTT	CASSLVTFGTGTWNTEAFF
-	TRBJ1-1	TRBV7-3	TRBD1	TGTGCCAGCAGCTCCGTTACAGGGGCGGGCACTGAAGCTTTCTTT	CASSSVTGAGTEAFF
-	TRBJ1-5	TRBV7-9	TRBD1	TGTGCCAGCAGCTTAGGGCAGGGGGCGGCCAATCAGCCCCAGCATTTT	CASSLGQGAANQPQHF
-	TRBJ1-2	TRBV7-9	-	TGTGCCAGCAGCCCAGGGGCGGACTATGGCTACACCTTC	CASSPGADYGYTF
-	TRBJ1-4	TRBV5-1	-	TGCGCCAGCAGCGGTGGGCCGACTAATGAAAAACTGTTTTTT	CASSGGPTNEKLFF
-	TRBJ2-7	TRBV5-4	TRBD1	TGTGCCAGCAGCTTGGGGCAGGGGGCGATCTCCTACGAGCAGTACTTC	CASSLGQGAISYEQYF
-	TRBJ1-1	TRBV5-1	-	TGCGCCAGCAGAGGACAGCCTCAATTGAACACTGAAGCTTTCTTT	CASRGQPQLNTEAFF
-	TRBJ2-5	TRBV5-1	-	TGCGCCAGCAGCTTGGCCGGGCGGGGCGACCAAGAGACCCAGTACTTC	CASSLAGRGDQETQYF
-	TRBJ2-1	TRBV7-8	TRBD1	TGTGCCAGCAGCCAAGATATGGACAGGGAGAATGAGCAGTTCTTC	CASSQDMDRENEQFF
-	TRBJ1-2	TRBV15	TRBD1	TGTGCCACCAGCAGAGCTCAGGGGGCAAGCTATGGCTACACCTTC	CATSRAQGASYGYTF
-	TRBJ2-7	TRBV5-6	-	TGTGCCAGCAGCGGAGGGACAGTAGAGCAGTACTTC	CASSGGTVEQYF
-	TRBJ2-7	TRBV6-1	-	TGTGCCAGCATTGGAGGGGGGGCGATCCCCAGAGAGCAGTACTTC	CASIGGGAIPREQYF
-	TRBJ1-1	TRBV23-1	-	TGCGCCAGCAGTCAATCCAGGCCGAAGAACACTGAAGCTTTCTTT	CASSQSRPKNTEAFF
-	TRBJ2-3	TRBV7-3	-	TGTGCCAGCAGCTTACTGGCCCCCCCAGATACGCAGTATTTT	CASSLLAPPDTQYF
-	TRBJ2-2	TRBV5-4	-	TGTGCCAGCGGGGGACCCGGGGGTTCCGGGGAGCTGTTTTTT	CASGGPGGSGELFF
once	TRBJ1-3	TRBV9	TRBD1	TGTGCCAGCAGGGCAGGGGGCGCCTCTGGAAACACCATATATTTT	CASRAGGASGNTIYF
-	TRBJ2-7	TRBV6-1	-	TGTGCCAGCAAGCTCAACCGGAGTCCCTACGAGCAGTACTTC	CASKLNRSPYEQYF
-	TRBJ1-5	TRBV6-1	TRBD1	TGTGCCAGCAGTGAAGAGGGACAGGGGATTAATAGCAATCAGCCCCAGCATTTT	CASSEEGQGINSNQPQHF
-	TRBJ1-3	TRBV19	-	TGTGCCAGTGAAGACTGGAGCTCTGGAAACACCATATATTTT	CASEDWSSGNTIYF
-	TRBJ2-2	TRBV9	TRBD2	TGCGCCAGCAGCGTCGGGAGCGGGGGGGGGTACACCGGGGAGCTGTTTTTT	CASSVGSGGGYTGELFF
few	TRBJ2-3	TRBV11-3	TRBD2	TGTGCCAGCAGCTCGGGACTAGCGGGGGACACAGATACGCAGTATTTT	CASSSGLAGDTDTQYF
-	TRBJ2-7	TRBV6-5	-	TGTGCCAGCAGTGGGAATGTACAGGGTCTCTACGAGCAGTACTTC	CASSGNVQGLYEQYF
-	TRBJ2-3	TRBV9	TRBD2	TGTGCCAGCAGTCCTAGCGGGGGGGCTACAGATACGCAGTATTTT	CASSPSGGATDTQYF
-	TRBJ2-5	TRBV14	TRBD1	TGTGCCAGCAGCCAAGGGCTAGGGACAGAAGAGACCCAGTACTTC	CASSQGLGTEETQYF
-	TRBJ1-6	TRBV6-1	-	TGTGCCAGCAGTGAGGGGAGCTCCTATAATTCACCCCTCCACTTT	CASSEGSSYNSPLHF
-	TRBJ1-2	TRBV6-5	TRBD1	TGTGCCAGCAGTTACTCCGGACAGGCGCCTGGCTACACCTTC	CASSYSGQAPGYTF
-	TRBJ1-4	TRBV4-1	-	TGCGCCAGCAGCCAAGAAGGAGGACGAAATGAAAAACTGTTTTTT	CASSQEGGRNEKLFF
-	TRBJ2-7	TRBV9	TRBD1	TGTGCCAGCAGCGTAGCTGGGACAGGGTACGAGCAGTACTTC	CASSVAGTGYEQYF
few	TRBJ2-7	TRBV2	-	TGTGCCAGCAGAGGGGGGGGAACCTACGAGCAGTACTTC	CASRGGGTYEQYF
-	TRBJ1-5	TRBV11-2	-	TGTGCCAGCAGCTTAACCGGGGATGAGGGTCAGCCCCAGCATTTT	CASSLTGDEGQPQHF
-	TRBJ1-3	TRBV28	TRBD1	TGTGCCAGCAGTCCTACAGGGGGCTCTGGAAACACCATATATTTT	CASSPTGGSGNTIYF
-	TRBJ1-5	TRBV6-1	-	TGTGCCAGCAAACTGGACAGTATGGGCAATCAGCCCCAGCATTTT	CASKLDSMGNQPQHF
medium-sized	TRBJ1-6	TRBV4-2	-	TGTGCCAGCAGCCAAGATGTGGGGGCAGCAAATTCACCCCTCCACTTT	CASSQDVGAANSPLHF
-	TRBJ2-5	TRBV11-3	-	TGTGCCAGCAGCTCGGGGGGCACTAGCCAAGAGACCCAGTACTTC	CASSSGGTSQETQYF
-	TRBJ1-3	TRBV28	-	TGTGCCAGCAGTTTAGCGGCGGGGGCGAGTGGAAACACCATATATTTT	CASSLAAGASGNTIYF
-	TRBJ2-1	TRBV7-3	-	TGTGCCAGCAGCTTAACGGACTTACCCCTCAATGAGCAGTTCTTC	CASSLTDLPLNEQFF
few	TRBJ2-2	TRBV29-1	TRBD2	TGCAGCGCCTCTAGCGGGGCGAACACCGGGGAGCTGTTTTTT	CSASSGANTGELFF
-	TRBJ2-5	TRBV9	TRBD1	TGTGCCAGCAGCGTAGGGGGGAGACAGGGGGAGACCCAGTACTTC	CASSVGGRQGETQYF
-	TRBJ2-2	TRBV6-5	-	TGTGCCAGCAGTTACACCGGGGACGGGGAGCTGTTTTTT	CASSYTGDGELFF
few	TRBJ2-5	TRBV6-5	TRBD1	TGTGCCAGCACTTCCACCAGGGGGCGAGGGGAGACCCAGTACTTC	CASTSTRGRGETQYF
-	TRBJ2-5	TRBV5-4	TRBD1	TGTGCCAGCAATTTTGGTGACAGGGGCGCTGGAGAGACCCAGTACTTC	CASNFGDRGAGETQYF
-	TRBJ1-2	TRBV6-5	TRBD1	TGTGCCAGCAGCCCGCGGACAGGGGGTGGCTATGGCTACACCTTC	CASSPRTGGGYGYTF
-	TRBJ1-2	TRBV19	-	TGTGCCAGTAGTAAGGAGGTCAATAACTATGGCTACACCTTC	CASSKEVNNYGYTF
-	TRBJ1-5	TRBV6-8	TRBD1	TGTGCCAGCAGTTCCAGCACAGGGGCTCAGCCCCAGCATTTT	CASSSSTGAQPQHF
-	TRBJ2-7	TRBV10-3	TRBD2	TGTGCCATCAGTGCTAGCGGGGGGGCGATCTCCTACGAGCAGTACTTC	CAISASGGAISYEQYF